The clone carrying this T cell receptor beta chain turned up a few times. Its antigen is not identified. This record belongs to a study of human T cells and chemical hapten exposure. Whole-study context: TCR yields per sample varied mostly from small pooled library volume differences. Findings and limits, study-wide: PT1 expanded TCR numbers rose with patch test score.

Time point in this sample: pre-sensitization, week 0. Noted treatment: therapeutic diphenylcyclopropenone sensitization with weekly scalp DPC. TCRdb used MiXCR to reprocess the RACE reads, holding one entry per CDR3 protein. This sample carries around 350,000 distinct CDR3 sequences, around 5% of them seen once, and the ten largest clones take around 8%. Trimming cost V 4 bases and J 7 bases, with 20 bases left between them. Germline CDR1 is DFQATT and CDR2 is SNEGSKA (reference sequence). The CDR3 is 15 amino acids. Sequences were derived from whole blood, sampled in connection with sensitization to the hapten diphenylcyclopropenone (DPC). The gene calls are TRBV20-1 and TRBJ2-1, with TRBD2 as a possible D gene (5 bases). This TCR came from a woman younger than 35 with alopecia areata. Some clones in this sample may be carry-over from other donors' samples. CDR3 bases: TGCAGTGCTAAAGGAGGTCGGTCCCCCGCAAATGAGCAGTTCTTC. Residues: CSAKGGRSPANEQFF.